These 27 T cell receptor beta chains were sequenced from one sample in a study of early T cells in non-severe SARS-CoV-2 infection. TCRdb used MiXCR to reprocess the 5' RACE reads, holding one entry per CDR3 protein. The sample carries around 35,000 distinct CDR3 sequences, about 5.3% recorded once. Sequencing was done on a sample of whole blood. The receptors come from an adult who was a healthcare worker with PCR-confirmed SARS-CoV-2 infection or an uninfected control (not recorded which).

This clonotype was recorded many times. V is TRBV5-1 and J is TRBJ2-3, with 10 bases identical to TRBD1. Germline CDR1 is SGHRS and CDR2 is YFSETQ. V was clipped by 2 bases and J by 3 bases; unmatched bases: 3. The CDR3 is 15 residues long. The CDR3 nucleotides read TGCGCCAGCAGCTTAGACAGGGGGCGGACAGATACGCAGTATTTT. This sequence encodes CASSLDRGRTDTQYF.

Remarks on this clonotype: This clone may be a read error of a much larger clone one base away. The chain joins TRBV20-1 to TRBJ2-3; no firm D call. Germline CDR1 and CDR2: DFQATT and SNEGSKA (reference sequence). V was cut by 5 bases and J by 2 bases, with 8 bases left in between. CDR3 length: 12 residues. CDR3: CSAYKDTDTQYF. As DNA, the CDR3 is TGCAGTGCTTACAAGGACACAGATACGCAGTATTTT.

This clonotype was seen at least ten times. V usage is TRBV30 and J usage is TRBJ2-1; 11 positions agree with TRBD2. CDR3 size: 12 residues. V shed 5 bases and J 10 bases; nucleotides not matched to a gene: 4. Looked up from germline, CDR1 is GTSNPN and CDR2 is SVGIG (reference sequence). CDR3 region: CAWGLAGGEQFF. The DNA of the CDR3 is TGTGCCTGGGGACTAGCGGGCGGGGAGCAGTTCTTC.

This clonotype was seen a handful of times. V and J are TRBV2 and TRBJ2-2; the D is unclear. The germline V and J ends were trimmed by 4 bases and 3 bases, with 3 bases remaining between them. The CDR3 consists of 12 residues. Germline CDR1 reads SNHLY; CDR2 reads FYNNEI. This CDR3 reads CASSADTGELFF. CDR3 sequence (DNA): TGTGCCAGCAGTGCCGACACCGGGGAGCTGTTTTTT.

This clonotype was observed many times. V is TRBV12-3 or TRBV12-4 and J is TRBJ1-1; D gene uncertain. CDR3 length: 13 amino acids. With 3 bases removed from V and 2 bases from J, the gap between germline ends came to 7 bases. CDR3 nucleotides: TGTGCCAGCAGTTTTGTGGAAAACACTGAAGCTTTCTTT. It codes for CASSFVENTEAFF.

The V call is TRBV7-3, the J call TRBJ1-1; D is uncertain. Trimming removed 6 bases at V and 1 base at J, with 9 bases between. Germline V CDR1 and CDR2: SGHTA, FQGTGA. This CDR3 has 13 residues. The CDR3, as DNA: TGTGCCAGCAGAAGAGAGGGGAACACTGAAGCTTTCTTT. Amino acid sequence: CASRREGNTEAFF.

The table lists this clonotype with a few counts. The chain carries TRBV5-6 and TRBJ2-7, with 14 bases aligning to TRBD2. This CDR3 is 17 amino acids long. The germline V gene has CDR1 SGHDT and CDR2 YYEEEE. J was trimmed by 5 bases and V by 5 bases; bases with no gene match: 12. The CDR3 DNA is TGTGCCAGCAGACGGACTAGCGGGGGGACGTCTTTGGACGAGCAGTACTTC. This translates into CASRRTSGGTSLDEQYF.

This clonotype was counted ten times or more. The chain is built from TRBV7-8 and TRBJ1-5, with 8 nucleotides matching TRBD1. Trimming removed 2 bases from V and 7 bases from J; junction bases left unmatched: 7. The CDR3 extends over 15 amino acids. Looked up from germline, CDR1 is SGHVS and CDR2 is FQNEAQ. Here the CDR3 reads CASSLQGAVRQPQHF. The CDR3 DNA follows: TGTGCCAGCAGCTTACAGGGGGCGGTACGACAGCCCCAGCATTTT.

This clonotype was seen many times. The chain has TRBV6-6 and TRBJ2-1; D remains unclear. Trimming left V 4 bases short and J 1 base short, with 5 bases between. This CDR3 region has 13 residues. The V gene's germline CDR1 is MNHNY and CDR2 SVGAGI (reference sequence). CDR3 residues: CASSSKSYNEQFF. The CDR3 coding sequence is TGTGCCAGCAGTTCCAAGTCCTACAATGAGCAGTTCTTC.

This clonotype was observed many times. V gene TRBV11-3 combines with J gene TRBJ2-1; 7 bases line up with TRBD1. There are 17 residues in the CDR3. The trim removed 8 bases at V and 1 base at J, leaving 14 bases unmatched. Germline assignment: CDR1 SGHNT and CDR2 YENEEA. This CDR3 is CASSAGTASRSYNEQFF. DNA for the CDR3: TGTGCCAGCTCAGCAGGGACAGCTTCGAGATCCTACAATGAGCAGTTCTTC.

This clonotype has more than one count but fewer than ten. The chain joins TRBV7-2 to TRBJ2-3; possibly TRBD1 for D (6 bases). CDR3 size: 15 residues. The germline gives CDR1 SGHTA, CDR2 FQGNSA. Trimming took 4 bases from V and 3 from J, leaving 14 bases between them. CDR3 loop: CASSSQGRGTDTQYF. CDR3 sequence (DNA): TGTGCCAGCAGCTCGCAGGGAAGGGGGACAGATACGCAGTATTTT. The variable domain in full, completed from reference TRBV7-2 and TRBJ2-3, reads GAGVSQSPSNKVTEKGKDVELRCDPISGHTALYWYRQSLGQGLEFLIYFQGNSAPDKSGLPSDRFSAERTGGSVSTLTIQRTQQEDSAVYLCASSSQGRGTDTQYFGPGTRLTVL.

This clonotype was counted many times. The chain recombines TRBV5-1 with TRBJ2-7, with 10 bases identical to TRBD1. Germline lookup yields CDR1 SGHRS and CDR2 YFSETQ. V was pared by 2 bases and J by 2 bases, with 4 bases of the junction left unmatched. This CDR3 has 15 residues. CDR3: CASSLGDRGTYEQYF. CDR3 bases: TGCGCCAGCAGCTTAGGGGACAGGGGTACCTACGAGCAGTACTTC.

This clonotype showed up many times. The V call is TRBV7-9, the J call TRBJ2-7, with 11 bases identical to TRBD2. CDR1 and CDR2 (germline): SEHNR, FQNEAQ (reference sequence). The CDR3 runs to 18 residues. J was trimmed by 4 bases and V by 1 base; bases with no gene match: 12. DNA for the CDR3: TGTGCCAGCAGCTTAGTGCCTAGCGGGAGGTTGGGGAAGTACGAGCAGTACTTC. This encodes CASSLVPSGRLGKYEQYF.

Many counts were recorded for this clonotype. The gene calls are TRBV5-5 and TRBJ2-5; 7 nucleotides agree with TRBD2. V lost 10 bases, J lost 2 bases, and 5 bases stayed unmatched. The germline gives CDR1 SGHKS, CDR2 YYEKEE (reference sequence). The CDR3 length is 12 residues. The CDR3 sequence is CASGGLQETQYF. As DNA, the CDR3 is TGTGCCTCGGGGGGACTGCAAGAGACCCAGTACTTC.

This clonotype has at least ten counts. The chain combines TRBV12-3 or TRBV12-4 with TRBJ2-3; 9 nucleotides agree with TRBD2. There are 21 residues in the CDR3. V dropped 5 bases and J dropped 5; count of bases not matched to a gene: 26. This CDR3 reads CASSLFLDSGGHADPGDTQYF. Here the CDR3 DNA reads TGTGCCAGCAGTCTCTTCCTAGATAGCGGGGGACACGCAGATCCAGGAGATACGCAGTATTTT.

This clonotype was seen many times. The V call is TRBV18, the J call TRBJ2-7; 9 bases line up with TRBD1. J was trimmed by 4 bases and V by 4 bases; bases with no gene match: 2. Germline values: CDR1 KGHSH, CDR2 LQKENI. The CDR3 runs to 13 residues. Here the CDR3 reads CASSLGTGYEQYF. DNA for the CDR3: TGTGCCAGCTCACTCGGGACAGGGTACGAGCAGTACTTC. The whole variable domain, remainder taken from reference TRBV18 and TRBJ2-7, is NAGVMQNPRHLVRRRGQEARLRCSPMKGHSHVYWYRQLPEEGLKFMVYLQKENIIDESGMPKERFSAEFPKEGPSILRIQQVVRGDSAAYFCASSLGTGYEQYFGPGTRLTVT.

The chain employs TRBV20-1 and TRBJ2-1; 10 bases align to TRBD2. CDR3 size: 16 residues. After removal of 5 bases from V and 0 bases from J, the junction contained 7 bases not matched to a gene. CDR1 is DFQATT, CDR2 SNEGSKA, per germline (reference sequence). CDR3 protein: CSAETSGRSSYNEQFF. DNA of the CDR3: TGCAGTGCTGAGACTAGCGGGCGAAGCTCCTACAATGAGCAGTTCTTC.

The sample holds many counts of this clonotype. The chain uses TRBV7-3 and TRBJ2-2; unclear D gene. The V end lost 8 bases, the J end lost 5 bases, and 12 bases lay between the germline ends. The length of the CDR3 is 13 residues. Germline CDR1 is SGHTA and CDR2 is FQGTGA. The CDR3 DNA follows: TGTGCCAGCCGTGGCTCCGAAACCGGGGAGCTGTTTTTT. This sequence encodes CASRGSETGELFF.

This clonotype has a count of ten or more. The chain carries TRBV27 and TRBJ2-2; D gene ambiguous. The germline CDR1 and CDR2 sequences are MNHEY and SMNVEV (reference sequence). V lost 2 bases and J lost 4, with 14 bases in between. CDR3 size: 16 residues. The CDR3 region has the DNA TGTGCCAGCAGTTTAGCAAGGGTTTGGGGCACCGGGGAGCTGTTTTTT. Translated: CASSLARVWGTGELFF.

V and J are TRBV24-1 and TRBJ2-2; 9 nucleotides agree with TRBD1. CDR3 length equals 15 residues. The germline gives CDR1 KGHDR, CDR2 SFDVKD. Trimming at V came to 9 bases and at J to 4 bases, leaving 8 bases not matched to a gene. Written as DNA, the CDR3 is TGTGCCACCGGGGGACAGGGATGGGGCACCGGGGAGCTGTTTTTT. It translates to CATGGQGWGTGELFF.

The V call is TRBV5-1, the J call TRBJ1-1; D unresolved. In germline, CDR1 is SGHRS, CDR2 YFSETQ. The CDR3 loop spans 15 amino acids. The V and J ends lost 2 bases and 3 bases respectively, with 14 bases between them. The chain's CDR3 is CASSFGGNVDTEAFF. Written as DNA, the CDR3 is TGCGCCAGCAGCTTTGGCGGGAATGTGGACACTGAAGCTTTCTTT.

V is TRBV12-3 or TRBV12-4 and J is TRBJ2-2; D is unresolved. CDR3 size: 10 residues. V dropped 8 bases and J dropped 7 bases, with 5 bases sitting between them. CDR3 nucleotides: TGTGCCAGCGGAGACGGGGAGCTGTTTTTT. Its translation is CASGDGELFF.

The chain combines TRBV12-3 or TRBV12-4 with TRBJ2-3; D not resolved. Trimming removed 5 bases from V and 4 bases from J, with 13 bases in between. The CDR3 loop spans 14 amino acids. The CDR3 DNA reads TGTGCCAGCAGTCCGCCCCTCTTGCCAGATACGCAGTATTTT. Protein product: CASSPPLLPDTQYF.

There are a few counts of this clonotype. The V gene is TRBV6-8, the J gene TRBJ1-2; D is unresolved. The CDR3 contains 13 residues. Germline-derived CDR1 and CDR2 are MNHGY and SAAAGT. Trimming took 7 bases from V and 2 from J, leaving 11 bases between them. The CDR3 here is CASIPLQNYGYTF. The DNA of the CDR3 is TGTGCCAGCATCCCGCTACAGAACTATGGCTACACCTTC.

This clonotype was detected ten times or more. The chain recombines TRBV4-2 with TRBJ2-1; 11 bases align to TRBD2. The CDR3 contains 16 residues. CDR1 is LGHNA and CDR2 is YNFKEQ in the germline V gene. V shed 2 bases, J shed 7 bases, and the junction held 7 bases outside the gene matches. The CDR3 spells CASSQYSGRAGNEQFF. The CDR3 DNA reads TGTGCCAGCAGCCAATATAGCGGGAGGGCTGGTAATGAGCAGTTCTTC.

This clonotype appeared many times. The V call is TRBV11-3, the J call TRBJ2-1; 7 positions agree with TRBD2. CDR1 and CDR2 (germline): SGHNT, YENEEA. The CDR3 runs 18 residues. With 5 bases clipped from V and 2 bases from J, the junction kept 15 bases outside the gene matches. The CDR3 protein is CASSRTFLAEFPYNEQFF. As DNA, the CDR3 is TGTGCCAGCAGCCGAACCTTTCTAGCGGAATTCCCCTACAATGAGCAGTTCTTC.

Ten or more counts support this clonotype. V gene TRBV7-2 combines with J gene TRBJ2-7; 13 bases align to TRBD2. Germline assignment: CDR1 SGHTA and CDR2 FQGNSA. CDR3 length: 18 residues. The trim removed 4 bases at V and 0 bases at J, leaving 9 bases unmatched. CDR3 nucleotides: TGTGCCAGCAGCTCGCCGGGACTAGCGGGACGGAACTCCTACGAGCAGTACTTC. Residues: CASSSPGLAGRNSYEQYF.